This TCR beta chain was observed in a study of blood T cell repertoires in COVID-19. Only in-frame clones appear in the TCRdb table, and some are missing; sequencing was by immunoSEQ multiplex PCR. The sample has some 200,000 clones, around 80% seen once. This clone has only a few counts. This CDR3 contains 17 residues. The germline CDR1 and CDR2 sequences are MRHNA and SNTAGT. The ends were cut back, 5 bases at V and 0 bases at J, with 19 bases in the middle. The chain carries TRBV6-4 and TRBJ2-5, with a possible D match to TRBD2 (7 bases). Material: peripheral blood. The sequence came from a woman aged 70-85 years with acute or convalescent COVID-19. CDR3 in amino acids: CASSRLAGALYQETQYF. The CDR3 DNA reads TGTGCCAGCAGTCGACTGGCGGGGGCTTTGTACCAAGAGACCCAGTACTTC.